This is a list of T cell receptor beta chains from one sample in a study of cytomegalovirus exposure and HLA in healthy donors. TCRdb keeps only in-frame clones here, not all; method: immunoSEQ multiplex PCR. Its table records approximately 130,000 clones. Sequencing was performed on PBMCs. Source of these receptors: an older woman in good health and CMV-seronegative. The CDR3 runs from the conserved cysteine through the conserved F or W. Each record gives: J gene, V gene, D gene, CDR3 DNA, CDR3 protein. A D gene is named only where the DNA matches it firmly.

>TRBJ2-5|TRBV7-9|-
TGTGCCAGCAGCTCCTCACCCAGGGCCCAGTACTTC
CASSSSPRAQYF
>TRBJ1-5|TRBV6-1|-
TGTGCCACTATAAAGGCGGACAATCAGCCCCAGCATTTT
CATIKADNQPQHF
>TRBJ1-5|TRBV7-9|-
TGTGCCAGCAGCCCCTCGGGGAATCAGCCCCAGCATTTT
CASSPSGNQPQHF
>TRBJ1-3|TRBV9|-
TGTGCCAGCAACGACTTGAGCTCTGGAAACACCATATATTTT
CASNDLSSGNTIYF
>TRBJ2-2|TRBV27|TRBD2
TGTGCCAGCAGTTTATGGGCCCCTAGCGGGAGCCCCGGGGAGCTGTTTTTT
CASSLWAPSGSPGELFF
>TRBJ2-3|TRBV29-1|TRBD1
TGCAGCGTTGATCGTCCGACAGGGGCCTTCGGTGATACGCAGTATTTT
CSVDRPTGAFGDTQYF
>TRBJ2-2|TRBV11-2|-
TGTGCCAGCAGCAGGGGGGGGGCGGACGGGGAGCTGTTTTTT
CASSRGGADGELFF
>TRBJ1-6|TRBV30|-
TGTGCCTGGAGTGTACAGAAGAGCTCCTATAATTCACCCCTCCACTTT
CAWSVQKSSYNSPLHF
>TRBJ1-2|TRBV19|-
TGTGCCAGTAGGCTGGACAGTGACTATGGCTACACCTTC
CASRLDSDYGYTF
>TRBJ1-6|TRBV5-1|-
TGCGCCAGCAGCTTGGAGGGGGCCCTCCACTTT
CASSLEGALHF
>TRBJ2-3|TRBV30|-
TGTGCCTGGATGACAGGCACAGATACGCAGTATTTT
CAWMTGTDTQYF
>TRBJ1-5|TRBV7-2|-
TGTGCCAGCAGCCCGACTGGACAGATTAATCAGCCCCAGCATTTT
CASSPTGQINQPQHF
>TRBJ1-3|TRBV15|TRBD1
TGTGCCACCAGCAGGGTAGGGGGCGCAGGAAACACCATATATTTT
CATSRVGGAGNTIYF
>TRBJ2-1|TRBV10-3|-
TGTGCCATCAGTAGTCGGCCGGGATCTATGAATGAGCAGTTCTTC
CAISSRPGSMNEQFF
>TRBJ1-2|TRBV28|-
TGTGCCAGCAGACCCCTACAGGACGGCGCCTATGGCTACACCTTC
CASRPLQDGAYGYTF
>TRBJ2-1|TRBV28|-
TGTGCCAGCAGTTCGCCACAGGGCTACAATGAGCAGTTCTTC
CASSSPQGYNEQFF
>TRBJ1-3|TRBV28|-
TGTGCCACCCAGGCGGGGACGGGTGGAAACACCATATATTTT
CATQAGTGGNTIYF
>TRBJ2-3|TRBV30|-
TGTGCCTGGAGTGGCCCACCCCAGACAGATACGCAGTATTTT
CAWSGPPQTDTQYF
>TRBJ1-4|TRBV6-6|TRBD1
TGTGCCAGCTTAGGGGGCACTAATGAAAAACTGTTTTTT
CASLGGTNEKLFF
>TRBJ1-5|TRBV28|-
TGTGCCAGCAGTTCCCTGGGAGGGAAGGGCAATCAGCCCCAGCATTTT
CASSSLGGKGNQPQHF
>TRBJ2-7|TRBV7-2|-
TGTGCCAGCAGCGTTAGCGCCTCCTTATCCTACGAGCAGTACTTC
CASSVSASLSYEQYF
>TRBJ2-5|TRBV4-1|TRBD2
TGCGCCAGCAGCCAAGACGCGGGACTACCAATAGAGACCCAGTACTTC
CASSQDAGLPIETQYF
>TRBJ1-3|TRBV15|TRBD1
TGTGCCACCAGCAGTGTTATAACAGTGACAGGGGCGACTGGAAACACCATATATTTT
CATSSVITVTGATGNTIYF
>TRBJ2-4|TRBV4-1|-
TGCGCCAGCAGCCCCCTCGTTGTGGCGAGACTAGCCAAAAACATTCAGTACTTC
CASSPLVVARLAKNIQYF
>TRBJ1-1|TRBV19|-
TGTGCCAGTAGTATAGCAGAAAACACTGAAGCTTTCTTT
CASSIAENTEAFF
>TRBJ2-2|TRBV6-5|-
TGTGCCAGCAGTTACCTGGAGGCCGGGGAGCTGTTTTTT
CASSYLEAGELFF
>TRBJ2-3|TRBV2|TRBD1
TGTGCCAGCAGTGATTGGGACAGGTGGTCAGATACGCAGTATTTT
CASSDWDRWSDTQYF
>TRBJ2-7|TRBV5-4|TRBD1
TGTGCCAGCAGCGTGGCTGGGACAGGGGACTACGAGCAGTACTTC
CASSVAGTGDYEQYF
>TRBJ2-5|TRBV5-1|TRBD1
TGCGCCAGCAGCTTAACAGGGGCGACGCAAGAGACCCAGTACTTC
CASSLTGATQETQYF
>TRBJ1-2|TRBV5-4|-
TGTGCCAGCAGCTTGGTTCTTGGAGGGGATGGCTACACCTTC
CASSLVLGGDGYTF
>TRBJ1-4|TRBV6-1|TRBD1
TGTGCCAGCACCTCCGACAGGGTCCACGAAAAACTGTTTTTT
CASTSDRVHEKLFF
>TRBJ2-7|TRBV5-1|-
TGCGCCAGCAGCTTGTGGAAGCGTACGAGCTCCTACGAGCAGTACTTC
CASSLWKRTSSYEQYF
>TRBJ1-1|TRBV5-1|TRBD1
TGCGCCAGCAGAAGACCGTCCACAGGGGTGGTAGCTTTCTTT
CASRRPSTGVVAFF
>TRBJ1-2|TRBV7-2|-
TGTGCCAGCAGCTTGCAGGGGCTCTATGGCTACACCTTC
CASSLQGLYGYTF
>TRBJ1-2|TRBV19|-
TGTGCCAGTAGTCCCTCCGGACTGCTAGCTAACTATGGCTACACCTTC
CASSPSGLLANYGYTF
>TRBJ1-4|TRBV7-8|TRBD1
TGTGCCAGCAGCGGGGGGAGACAGGGACGGAGTGAAAAACTGTTTTTT
CASSGGRQGRSEKLFF
>TRBJ1-4|TRBV6-6|TRBD1
TGTGCCAGCAGGGGGACAGGGGTTGAAAAACTGTTTTTT
CASRGTGVEKLFF
>TRBJ2-7|TRBV6-4|TRBD2
TGTGCCAGCAGTGATTTTAGCGGGATATCCTACGAGCAGTACTTC
CASSDFSGISYEQYF
>TRBJ1-1|TRBV29-1|-
TGCAGCGTGAAGACTTCCCCGAACACTGAAGCTTTCTTT
CSVKTSPNTEAFF
>TRBJ1-2|TRBV6-4|TRBD1
TGTGCCAGCATCTTCGGGACAGAGTACTATGGCTACACCTTC
CASIFGTEYYGYTF
>TRBJ2-7|TRBV10-3|TRBD2
TGTGCCATCAGTGGGGCCCAGATAGCGGGAAGCTACGAGCAGTACTTC
CAISGAQIAGSYEQYF
>TRBJ2-5|TRBV2|-
TGTGCCAGCAGGAGCGGCTCGGAGACCCAGTACTTC
CASRSGSETQYF
>TRBJ2-1|TRBV11-2|TRBD1
TGTGCCAGCAGCTCCTGGACAGGGGACAATGAGCAGTTCTTC
CASSSWTGDNEQFF
>TRBJ2-7|TRBV5-1|-
TGCGCCAGCAGCTTTGGGTTAGGGGCGAACGAGCAGTACTTC
CASSFGLGANEQYF
>TRBJ2-1|TRBV4-1|-
TGCGCCAGCAGCCAAACGGCGGGGTCCTACAATGAGCAGTTCTTC
CASSQTAGSYNEQFF